This entry lists 7 T cell receptor beta chains sequenced from one sample in a study of cytomegalovirus exposure and HLA in healthy donors. 13 Jbeta primers and 60 Vbeta primers were used for the PCR. Assay: immunoSEQ multiplex PCR; the TCRdb copy retains only in-frame clones and omits some. The sample data list just under 90,000 clones. Sequenced input: PBMCs. The receptors were sampled from a girl aged 5-17 years in good health and CMV-seropositive.

This chain links TRBV19 with TRBJ1-4; D perhaps matches TRBD1 (6 bases). CDR1 and CDR2 (germline): LNHDA, SQIVND (reference sequence). The CDR3 extends over 14 amino acids. V dropped 7 bases and J dropped 3 bases, with 12 bases sitting between them. CDR3 in DNA: TGTGCCAGTAACACAGGGTTTGCTAATGAAAAACTGTTTTTT. Translated, it gives CASNTGFANEKLFF.

The V and J genes are TRBV7-6 and TRBJ2-5; tentatively, D is TRBD1 (6 bases). The CDR3 length is 13 residues. The V and J ends lost 4 bases and 6 bases respectively, with 12 bases between them. Germline V lookup: CDR1 SGHVS, CDR2 FNYEAQ. The CDR3 nucleotides read TGTGCCAGCAGCTACGGACAGTTGAAGACCCAGTACTTC. Translation gives CASSYGQLKTQYF.

This sequence joins TRBV7-8 and TRBJ1-2, with D unclear. The CDR3 spans 14 residues. V lost 5 bases and J 0 bases, leaving 10 bases between the germline ends. Germline assignment: CDR1 SGHVS and CDR2 FQNEAQ. CDR3 bases: TGTGCCAGCAGCGGACGGACTCCTAACTATGGCTACACCTTC. This gives the protein CASSGRTPNYGYTF.

The J gene is TRBJ1-6, the V gene TRBV13; TRBD1 is a possible D gene (5 bases). The CDR3 has 15 residues. Germline lookup yields CDR1 PRHDT and CDR2 FYEKMQ (reference sequence). V lost 6 bases, J lost 6 bases, and 15 bases lay in between. CDR3 sequence reads: CASSRERGFNSPLHF. The CDR3 DNA sequence: TGTGCCAGCAGTAGGGAAAGGGGCTTTAATTCACCCCTCCACTTT.

The chain combines TRBV28 with TRBJ1-4; D call uncertain. Per the germline V gene, CDR1 is MDHEN and CDR2 is SYDVKM. This CDR3 has 12 residues. V was cut by 5 bases and J by 1 base, with 2 bases left in between. CDR3 amino acids: CASSLTNEKLFF. DNA of the CDR3: TGTGCCAGCAGTCTAACTAATGAAAAACTGTTTTTT.

The chain couples TRBV28 to TRBJ1-5; TRBD1 matches at 8 bases. Trimming at V came to 6 bases and at J to 1 base, leaving 5 bases not matched to a gene. The germline gives CDR1 MDHEN, CDR2 SYDVKM. This CDR3 contains 15 residues. CDR3 region: CASSPAGGSNQPQHF. CDR3 coding DNA: TGTGCCAGCAGCCCGGCAGGGGGCAGCAATCAGCCCCAGCATTTT.

This rearrangement joins TRBV7-5 to TRBJ1-6; the table's D call, TRBD1, was not checked against the DNA. TRBV7-5 is a documented pseudogene. CDR3 length: 15 amino acids. The CDR3 DNA reads as TGTGCCAGAAGCTTAGATACGTACAGAATGGGACCCCTCCACTTT. Protein sequence: CARSLDTYRMGPLHF.